This T cell receptor (beta chain) came from a study of T cells in Graves' hyperthyroidism and ophthalmopathy. Patients aged 18 to 65 with hyperthyroidism were newly diagnosed, with duration under 2 months. For the diagnoses, clinical symptoms, serum thyroxine and TRAb, thyroid ultrasound and orbital computed tomography were used. Source material for PBMCs was about 10 ml fresh peripheral blood. Amplified TCR beta CDR3 regions came from RNA transcripts. The study used the HTBI primer set for a first-round RT-PCR of the TCR CDR3. One entry per CDR3 protein results from TCRdb running MiXCR on the multiplex PCR reads. The repertoire has around 300,000 distinct CDR3 sequences, approximately 13% of them found once; the top ten carry under 8%. Germline lookup yields CDR1 SGDLS and CDR2 YYNGEE. Trimming pared 0 bases from V and 0 bases from J, leaving 7 bases between. The CDR3 is 14 residues long.

The chain combines TRBV9 with TRBJ2-7; D uncertain. This receptor was obtained from a middle-aged woman with Graves' hyperthyroidism. The sequenced sample was blood. The CDR3 region is CASSVGQSSYEQYF. CDR3 in DNA: TGTGCCAGCAGCGTAGGTCAAAGCTCCTACGAGCAGTACTTC.